The entry below describes one T cell receptor beta chain. This clonotype occurred many times. Its antigen remains unidentified. No much larger clone exists at a distance of one base, and base qualities are not known. The junction carries 9 bases between V and J, which are trimmed by 2 bases and 4 bases respectively. The CDR3 contains 13 residues, cysteine and phenylalanine counted. The read is trimmed to its CDR3 DNA, 39 bases read in frame from base 1. This entry comes from a study of T cells in Graves' hyperthyroidism and ophthalmopathy (dated by TCRdb to about 2019). For context, the study as a whole: Peripheral blood was sampled at the time of initial diagnosis, prior to any treatment. To identify distinguishing TCR V-J signatures, a discovery cohort of 95 to 100 patients was used, comprising some 45 with Graves' ophthalmopathy and 57 with stable Graves' hyperthyroidism. Prospective prediction of ophthalmopathy was tested in an independent validation cohort of 18 to 20 hyperthyroidism patients and 15 to 17 patients who later progressed to ophthalmopathy. The 90 to 100 discovery patients were randomly divided into training and test sets at a 7:3 ratio. In about 6 Graves' hyperthyroidism patients, the study also compared T-cell repertoires from thyroid tissue with T-cell repertoires from blood. After sampling, hyperthyroidism patients received methimazole starting at 30 mg daily, and ophthalmopathy patients received high-dose intravenous methylprednisolone. According to the paper, TCR Vbeta CDR3 sequencing was carried out on approximately 140 peripheral blood samples, which came from 40 to 45 ophthalmopathy, around 74 hyperthyroidism and some 17 progressor patients.

The paper's findings and limits, for the study overall: Most expanded thyroid clonotypes (frequency above 0.001) were also detected in blood, a finding suggesting that blood repertoires may reflect thyroid immune responses. In validation, the model predicted progression to ophthalmopathy a median of roughly 6.2 months before onset, with over 55% sensitivity and 72.22% specificity. Ophthalmopathy was separated from stable hyperthyroidism by a 13 V-J signature model, with 85% to 90% sensitivity and about 81% specificity obtained in cross-validation and 80%/75% obtained in testing. No statistical method was used to set the sample size in advance, and investigators knew the group allocation.

A patient counted as having stable Graves' hyperthyroidism if no progression to ophthalmopathy occurred over 18 months of follow-up. Hyperthyroidism patients were newly diagnosed, with disease duration under 2 months, and aged 18 to 65 years. Patients with uncontrolled infections, other autoimmune diseases, pregnancy or lactation were excluded. Diagnoses were based on clinical symptoms, serum thyroxine and TRAb, thyroid ultrasound and orbital computed tomography. Ficoll-Paque density gradient centrifugation was used to isolate PBMCs from about 10 ml of fresh peripheral blood. Total RNA was extracted with Trizol reagent, and quality was checked on an Agilent 2100 Bioanalyzer. The TCR beta CDR3 regions were amplified from the RNA transcripts. The first round of RT-PCR for the TCR CDR3 was performed with the HTBI primer set and the Qiagen OneStep RT-PCR kit. Libraries were constructed in a second round of multiplex PCR, after which size selection and purification were performed. The libraries were sequenced on an Illumina HiSeq2000 using paired-end 100 bp reads. On the study's bioinformatics: Raw data were processed with SOAPnuke, discarding reads with adapters, uncalled bases, mean Phred below 15, or no exact constant-primer or identifier match. High-quality paired reads were merged with COPE v1.2.5, and unique nucleotide sequences were defined as clonotypes. MiTCR v1.1 was used to align clonotypes to the IMGT TRBV, TRBD and TRBJ reference segments. Analysis was restricted to V-J combinations with a frequency above 0.0001, which covered over 98% of repertoires. A TCS score was defined as the ratio between F50 (clonal expansion) and ExV (chaos), using BLOSUM62-based TCRdist between CDR3 peptides within each V-J. Welch's t-statistics and random forest reduced roughly 540 V-J features to 10 to 15, which were used in a naive Bayes classifier (R e1071). TCRdb took the public reads, trimmed them with fastp at Q25, ran MiXCR for clone calling and kept in-frame beta chains. Every CDR3 protein is listed once, alongside the most common genes and DNA of its rows. The V and J calls were not made by the authors but by TCRdb's processing. The sample data list about 200,000 distinct CDR3 sequences, and roughly a sixth of these were observed just once. Clones ranked in the top ten supply roughly 49% of the sample.

This TCR came from a woman between 45 and 60 years old with Graves' hyperthyroidism. The sequencing sample was made of blood. This receptor chain uses TRBV12-3 or TRBV12-4 and TRBJ2-7, with an unclear D gene assignment. CDR3 region: CASSLLVGYEQYF. The nucleotides are TGTGCCAGCAGTTTACTCGTTGGGTACGAGCAGTACTTC.